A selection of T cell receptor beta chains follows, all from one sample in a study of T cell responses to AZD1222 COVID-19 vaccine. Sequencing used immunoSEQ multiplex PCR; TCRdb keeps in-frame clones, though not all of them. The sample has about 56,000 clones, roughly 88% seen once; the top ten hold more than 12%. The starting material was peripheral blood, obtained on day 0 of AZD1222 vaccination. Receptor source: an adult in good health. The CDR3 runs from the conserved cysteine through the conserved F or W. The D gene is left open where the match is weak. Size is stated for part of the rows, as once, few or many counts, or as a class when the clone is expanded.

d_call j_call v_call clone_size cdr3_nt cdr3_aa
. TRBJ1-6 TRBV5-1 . TGCGCCAGCAGCTTGGGCAGGGACGAATCACCCCTCCACTTT CASSLGRDESPLHF
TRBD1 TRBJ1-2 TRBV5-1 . TGCGCCAGCAGCTTGGATGGGACAGGGGTCGATGGCTACACCTTC CASSLDGTGVDGYTF
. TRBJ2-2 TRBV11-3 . TGTGCCAGCAGCTTAGGTGTCCAGCCCACCGGGGAGCTGTTTTTT CASSLGVQPTGELFF
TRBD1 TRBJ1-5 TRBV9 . TGTGCCAGCAGCCACCCCACAGGGGCCGGCAATCAGCCCCAGCATTTT CASSHPTGAGNQPQHF
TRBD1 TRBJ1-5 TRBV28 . TGTGCCAGCAGTTTCCCGGCCGGACAGGGAGGAAGCAATCAGCCCCAGCATTTT CASSFPAGQGGSNQPQHF
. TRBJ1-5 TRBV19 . TGTGCCAGTAGTATCGGGGCTCGGCCTGGAATTTTTAATCAGCCCCAGCATTTT CASSIGARPGIFNQPQHF
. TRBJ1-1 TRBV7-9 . TGTGCCAGCAGCTTTCGGGGGTCGGACACTGAAGCTTTCTTT CASSFRGSDTEAFF
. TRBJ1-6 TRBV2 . TGTGCCAGCAGTGAAAGGACACCGACTAATTCACCCCTCCACTTT CASSERTPTNSPLHF
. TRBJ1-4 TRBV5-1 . TGCGCCAGCAGCTTGGCTCGGCAGGCATCAACTAATGAAAAACTGTTTTTT CASSLARQASTNEKLFF
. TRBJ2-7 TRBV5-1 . TGCGCCAGCAGCTTGGCGGCAGACACCTCCTACGAGCAGTACTTC CASSLAADTSYEQYF
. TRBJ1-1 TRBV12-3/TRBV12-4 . TGTGCCAGCAGTAAGGGTTCCTACACTGAAGCTTTCTTT CASSKGSYTEAFF
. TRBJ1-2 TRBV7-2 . TGTGCCAGCAGCTTACCCCGCAGGGACACTGGCTACACCTTC CASSLPRRDTGYTF
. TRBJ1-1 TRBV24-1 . TGTGCCACCAGTGCTACATTTGACACTGAAGCTTTCTTT CATSATFDTEAFF
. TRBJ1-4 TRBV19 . TGTGCCAGTAGTATTGGCAAAGTTGGCGGGAATGAAAAACTGTTTTTT CASSIGKVGGNEKLFF
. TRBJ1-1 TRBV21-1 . TGTGCCAGCAGCAAAGTGAACAGGGAGCACACTGAAGCTTTCTTT CASSKVNREHTEAFF
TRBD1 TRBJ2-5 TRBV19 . TGTGCCAGTAGTATAGAGGGGACAGGCGAAGAGACCCAGTACTTC CASSIEGTGEETQYF
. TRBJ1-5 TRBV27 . TGTGCCAGCAGTTTAGGAAGGAATCAGCCCCAGCATTTT CASSLGRNQPQHF
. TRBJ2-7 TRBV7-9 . TGTGCCAGCAGCTTCGGCCAGGGCCGGGGCGAGCAGTACTTC CASSFGQGRGEQYF
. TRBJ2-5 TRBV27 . TGTGCCAGCAGTACCCCCCCTGACGGAAACAAAGAGACCCAGTACTTC CASSTPPDGNKETQYF
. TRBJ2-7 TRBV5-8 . TGTGCCAGCAGCTTGGGGGGGGCAGCCTTCTACGAGCAGTACTTC CASSLGGAAFYEQYF
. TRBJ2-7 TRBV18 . TGTGCCAGCTCACCAGAGTCCTACGAGCAGTACTTC CASSPESYEQYF
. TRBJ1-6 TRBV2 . TGTGCCACCATACGGACTCTTAATTCACCCCTCCACTTT CATIRTLNSPLHF
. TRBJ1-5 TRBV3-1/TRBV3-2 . TGTGCCAGCAGCCAAGATCTTGCTGCAGGGCCCCAGCATTTT CASSQDLAAGPQHF
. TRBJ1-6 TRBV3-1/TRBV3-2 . TGTGCCAGCAGCCAAGATAAGGGGGGTGTAGTTTTTTCACCCCTCCACTTT CASSQDKGGVVFSPLHF
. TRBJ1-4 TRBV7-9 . TGTGCCAGCAGCTTAGGGACGGCGGATACTGAAAAACTGTTTTTT CASSLGTADTEKLFF
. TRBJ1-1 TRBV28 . TGTGCCAGCAGGACAGCGGGGTTGTACACTGAAGCTTTCTTT CASRTAGLYTEAFF
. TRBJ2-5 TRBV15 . TGTGCCACCAGCAGAGGGGCGGGTCAAGAGACCCAGTACTTC CATSRGAGQETQYF
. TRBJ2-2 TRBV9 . TGTGCCAGCAGCGTTGGCACCGGGGAGCTGTTTTTT CASSVGTGELFF
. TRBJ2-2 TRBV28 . TGTGCCAGCAGTTCAGTAGGCCACACCGGGGAGCTGTTTTTT CASSSVGHTGELFF
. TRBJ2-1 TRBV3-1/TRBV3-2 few TGTGCCAGCAGCCAAGTGTCCGGGGGACCTCTCAATGAGCAGTTCTTC CASSQVSGGPLNEQFF
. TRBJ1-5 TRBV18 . TGTGCCAGCTCACCAGGGCCAAATCAGCCCCAGCATTTT CASSPGPNQPQHF
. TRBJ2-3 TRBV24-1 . TGTGCCACCAGTGATTTGGAGGGGCTGGACACGCAGTATTTT CATSDLEGLDTQYF
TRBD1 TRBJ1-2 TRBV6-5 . TGTGCCAGCAGTAGGAACTGGGACAGCCTGGATGGCTACACCTTC CASSRNWDSLDGYTF
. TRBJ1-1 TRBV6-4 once TGTGCCAGCAGTCCGGGATCAGGGAACACTGAAGCTTTCTTT CASSPGSGNTEAFF
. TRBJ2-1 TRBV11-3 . TGTGCCAGCAGCTCCAAAAGCAATGAGCAGTTCTTC CASSSKSNEQFF
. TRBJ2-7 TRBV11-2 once TGTGCCAGCAGCTCCTCAGGGCCCTTCCCCTACGAGCAGTACTTC CASSSSGPFPYEQYF
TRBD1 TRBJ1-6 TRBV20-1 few TGCAGTGCTAGTTCAGGGACAGGCTCCTATAATTCACCCCTCCACTTT CSASSGTGSYNSPLHF
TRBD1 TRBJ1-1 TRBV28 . TGTGCCAGCCGCCAGGGGGGCACTGAAGCTTTCTTT CASRQGGTEAFF
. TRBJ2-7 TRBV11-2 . TGTGCCAGCAGCTTAGGTATTCTGAACGAGCAGTACTTC CASSLGILNEQYF
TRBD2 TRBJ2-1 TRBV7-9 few TGTGCCAGCAGCTTAGCGCGGACTAGCGGGGTGAATGAGCAGTTCTTC CASSLARTSGVNEQFF
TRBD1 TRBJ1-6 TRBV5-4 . TGTGCCAGCAGCTTCAGCCGGGACAGGGGATCACCCCTCCACTTT CASSFSRDRGSPLHF
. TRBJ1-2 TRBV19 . TGTGCCAGTAGTCAGCAGGGAGTGGTTCGCTACACCTTC CASSQQGVVRYTF
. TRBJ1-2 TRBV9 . TGTGCCAGCAGCGCCGCCCCCTCCCTCTATGGCTACACCTTC CASSAAPSLYGYTF
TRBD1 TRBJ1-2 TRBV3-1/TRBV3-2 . TGTGCCAGCAGCATGGGACAGTCTAACTATGGCTACACCTTC CASSMGQSNYGYTF
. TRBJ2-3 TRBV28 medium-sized TGTGCCAGCAGCTCGGCCCAATCGTACGGGGCGTATACGCAGTATTTT CASSSAQSYGAYTQYF
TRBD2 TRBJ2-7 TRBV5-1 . TGCGCCAGCAGCTCGACGGGGGGGATCTACGAGCAGTACTTC CASSSTGGIYEQYF
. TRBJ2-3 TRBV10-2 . TGCGCCAGCAGTGAAGCGCAAACGTACTGGGCGCAGTATTTT CASSEAQTYWAQYF
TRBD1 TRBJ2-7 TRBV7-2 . TGTGCCAGCAGCCTACAGGGGAGCTCCTACGAGCAGTACTTC CASSLQGSSYEQYF
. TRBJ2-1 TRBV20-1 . TGCAGTGCTAGCGCGGGCCCCTCCCAGTTCTTC CSASAGPSQFF
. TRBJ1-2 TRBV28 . TGTGCCAGCAGTGTCTTAGGAGGGGCCCGGACAGTTGGCTACACCTTC CASSVLGGARTVGYTF
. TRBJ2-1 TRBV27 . TGTGCCAGCAGTTTAACGCTTGGAGGGAACAATGAGCAGTTCTTC CASSLTLGGNNEQFF
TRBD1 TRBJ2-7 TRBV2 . TGTGCCACCAGCACAGGGGTTTTCTCCTACGAGCAGTACTTC CATSTGVFSYEQYF
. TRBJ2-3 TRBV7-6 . TGTGCCAGCAGCTTAGCGCTGGAAGACTTAACAGATACGCAGTATTTT CASSLALEDLTDTQYF
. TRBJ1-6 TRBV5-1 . TGCGCCAGCAGCTTACTTTTCGGCAATTCACCCCTCCACTTT CASSLLFGNSPLHF
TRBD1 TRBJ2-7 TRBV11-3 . TGTGCCAGCAGCTTAGCGGGACAGGAGAACTACGAGCAGTACTTC CASSLAGQENYEQYF
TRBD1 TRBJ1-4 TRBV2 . TGTGCCAGCAGGATGGGACAGGGGGTCGGAAAACTGTTTTTT CASRMGQGVGKLFF
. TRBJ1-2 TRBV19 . TGTGCCAGTACTCCGACTTCCCCAGGTCATGGCTACACCTTC CASTPTSPGHGYTF
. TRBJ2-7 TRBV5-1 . TGCGCCAGCAGCTTGGGACAGGCTACCTACGAGCAGTACTTC CASSLGQATYEQYF